Below, 20 T cell receptor beta chains from the same sample are listed, as sequenced in a study of shared clonotypes between healthy human individuals. The table came from immunoSEQ multiplex PCR; TCRdb's copy has only in-frame clones and leaves some out. The sample yields roughly 1.4 million clones, 97% to 99% seen once. The sequenced sample consisted of naive CD4+ T cells sorted from blood. Noted subset: CD45RA+ positively selected. These receptors were collected from a man aged 30-40 years in good health.

The rearrangement joins TRBV5-1 to TRBJ2-5, with TRBD1 identical over 9 bases. Germline CDR1 reads SGHRS; CDR2 reads YFSETQ. J was trimmed by 0 bases and V by 1 base; bases with no gene match: 4. This CDR3 contains 16 residues. Written as DNA, the CDR3 is TGCGCCAGCAGCTTGTGGGGACAGGGTAACCAAGAGACCCAGTACTTC. Amino acids: CASSLWGQGNQETQYF.

This clone appeared a single time. The J gene is TRBJ1-4, the V gene TRBV27, with 7 bases aligning to TRBD1. The length of the CDR3 is 17 residues. Trimming removed 4 bases from V and 1 base from J; junction bases left unmatched: 9. Germline V CDR1 and CDR2: MNHEY, SMNVEV (reference sequence). Written as DNA, the CDR3 is TGTGCCAGCAGTTCGATCACAGGGGTTGGAACTAATGAAAAACTGTTTTTT. Translated, it gives CASSSITGVGTNEKLFF. Full variable domain (remainder filled in from reference TRBV27 and TRBJ1-4): EAQVTQNPRYLITVTGKKLTVTCSQNMNHEYMSWYRQDPGLGLRQIYYSMNVEVTDKGDVPEGYKVSRKEKRNFPLILESPSPNQTSLYFCASSSITGVGTNEKLFFGSGTQLSVL.

The chain uses TRBV18 and TRBJ2-5, with D unclear. Trimming removed 0 bases from V and 5 bases from J, with 13 bases in between. From germline, CDR1 is KGHSH and CDR2 LQKENI. The CDR3 is 15 residues long. The CDR3 region is CASSPPVVGGETQYF. DNA for the CDR3: TGTGCCAGCTCACCACCGGTTGTTGGTGGTGAGACCCAGTACTTC.

The CDR3 DNA reads as TGTGCCAGCAACCGGGAGTCTAGCACAGATACGCAGTATTTT. Its translation is CASNRESSTDTQYF. This sequence joins TRBV2 and TRBJ2-3; possibly TRBD2 for D (6 bases). The germline V and J ends were trimmed by 7 bases and 0 bases, with 11 bases remaining between them. The CDR3 sequence is 14 residues long. Per the germline V gene, CDR1 is SNHLY and CDR2 is FYNNEI.

The gene calls are TRBV10-3 and TRBJ1-4, with unresolved D. The CDR3 has 13 residues. V lost 6 bases, J lost 5 bases, and 10 bases lay in between. Per the germline V gene, CDR1 is ENHRY and CDR2 is SYGVKD. DNA for the CDR3: TGTGCCATCAGCGCCCTCTCCAATGAAAAACTGTTTTTT. This translates into CAISALSNEKLFF.

The chain combines TRBV21-1 with TRBJ1-2; the table's TRBD1 call for D was not verified on the DNA. TRBV21-1 is annotated as a pseudogene. The CDR3 contains 14 residues. The CDR3 DNA reads as TGTGCCAGCAGCACGCGACAGGGGGCCGGTTCTCACACCTTC. Protein product: CASSTRQGAGSHTF.

This chain links TRBV15 with TRBJ2-7, with D uncertain. V lost 0 bases, J lost 9 bases, and 15 bases lay in between. The CDR3 spans 14 residues. Germline V lookup: CDR1 LNHNV, CDR2 YYDKDF (reference sequence). The CDR3 sequence is CATSRDMTAPGQYF. CDR3 nucleotides: TGTGCCACCAGCAGAGATATGACGGCCCCAGGGCAGTACTTC.

The V call is TRBV10-2, the J call TRBJ2-5; either TRBD1 or TRBD2 may fit D (6 bases each). Trimming took 6 bases from V and 2 from J, leaving 7 bases between them. The germline CDR1 and CDR2 sequences are WSHSY and SAAADI. CDR3 size: 12 residues. CDR3 nucleotide sequence: TGCGCCAGCAGAGGGGGGCAAGAGACCCAGTACTTC. Its protein is CASRGGQETQYF.

As to this clone: This same CDR3 is encoded by further DNA sequences in the sample. The chain combines TRBV18 with TRBJ2-1; 10 nucleotides agree with TRBD2. The CDR3 extends over 16 amino acids. Germline trimming cut 6 bases from V and 4 bases from J; bases unmatched to any gene: 9. The V gene's germline CDR1 is KGHSH and CDR2 LQKENI. The CDR3 protein is CASSPPSGRLYNEQFF. For the CDR3, the DNA is TGTGCCAGCTCCCCCCCTAGCGGGAGATTGTACAATGAGCAGTTCTTC.

This chain connects TRBV14 to TRBJ1-2; no firm D call. CDR3 length: 15 amino acids. CDR1 and CDR2 (germline): SGHDN, FVKESK. V lost 0 bases and J 7 bases, leaving 15 bases between the germline ends. CDR3 in DNA: TGTGCCAGCAGCCAAGAGCAAACAAGTCGGCGTGGCTACACCTTC. Its protein product is CASSQEQTSRRGYTF.

This chain joins TRBV2 and TRBJ2-5, with 9 bases that match TRBD2. After removal of 1 base from V and 2 bases from J, the junction contained 8 bases not matched to a gene. CDR1 and CDR2 from the germline V gene are SNHLY and FYNNEI. CDR3 length: 17 residues. The CDR3 nucleotides read TGTGCCAGCAGTGAAGTGAACTTAGCGGGAGTTCAAGAGACCCAGTACTTC. It encodes CASSEVNLAGVQETQYF. The complete variable domain, with remaining parts taken from reference TRBV2 and TRBJ2-5, reads EPEVTQTPSHQVTQMGQEVILRCVPISNHLYFYWYRQILGQKVEFLVSFYNNEISEKSEIFDDQFSVERPDGSNFTLKIRSTKLEDSAMYFCASSEVNLAGVQETQYFGPGTRLLVL.

The genes are TRBV7-9 and TRBJ2-5; TRBD1 aligns across 10 bases. The CDR3 length is 18 residues. Germline V gene sequence: CDR1 SEHNR, CDR2 FQNEAQ (reference sequence). The J segment lost 2 bases and the V segment lost 0 bases, leaving 9 bases of the junction unmatched. CDR3 in amino acids: CASSLARVRDRGQETQYF. Written as DNA, the CDR3 is TGTGCCAGCAGCTTAGCACGCGTCCGGGACAGGGGACAAGAGACCCAGTACTTC.

The chain has TRBV5-4 and TRBJ2-2; D is unclear. This CDR3 is 16 amino acids long. V was trimmed by 2 bases and J by 2 bases, leaving 13 bases between them. Germline CDR1 reads SGHNT; CDR2 reads YYREEE (reference sequence). CDR3 in amino acids: CASSFPPTRNTGELFF. The CDR3 DNA reads as TGTGCCAGCAGCTTCCCGCCCACGAGAAACACCGGGGAGCTGTTTTTT.

The rearrangement uses TRBV9 and TRBJ2-5; D possibly uses TRBD1 or TRBD2 (5 bases each). The germline CDR1 and CDR2 sequences are SGDLS and YYNGEE. The CDR3 is made up of 17 amino acids. V shed 0 bases and J shed 1 base, with 16 bases lying between them. In DNA form, the CDR3 reads TGTGCCAGCAGCGTAGGGTCTTTGGGACGACCCCAAGAGACCCAGTACTTC. It translates to CASSVGSLGRPQETQYF.

This clone was counted a single time. This chain connects TRBV30 to TRBJ2-3, with TRBD1 matching over 8 bases. Germline loops: CDR1 GTSNPN, CDR2 SVGIG (reference sequence). The CDR3 runs to 13 residues. The CDR3 region has the DNA TGTGCGTTTTTCGACAGGGGTCCGGATACGCAGTATTTT. Its protein is CAFFDRGPDTQYF.

The J gene is TRBJ1-1, the V gene TRBV18; a weak D match, TRBD1 (6 bases). Germline CDR1 KGHSH, CDR2 LQKENI. This CDR3 has 13 amino acids. Trimming shortened V by 0 bases and J by 11 bases, and 13 bases separated the two germline ends. The CDR3 region has the DNA TGTGCCAGCTCACCACCGTCCGAGGGGGTGGCTTTCTTT. Translating it yields CASSPPSEGVAFF.

This clone was observed a single time. The gene calls are TRBV6-5 and TRBJ2-3; tentative D call: TRBD1 (6 bases). V dropped 2 bases and J dropped 7 bases, with 16 bases sitting between them. CDR1 and CDR2 (germline): MNHEY, SVGAGI. This CDR3 is built from 15 residues. The CDR3 DNA is TGTGCCAGCAGTTACCAAACAGGGCCAGTGAATACGCAGTATTTT. It is translated as CASSYQTGPVNTQYF.

This sequence joins TRBV21-1 and TRBJ2-3. TRBV21-1 is a pseudogene segment. The CDR3 contains 20 residues. For the CDR3, the DNA is TGTGCCAGCAGCAAAGAGGAGGAGGAGCAGGGTCAAATGGTACCAGATACGCAGTATTTT. Translating gives CASSKEEEEQGQMVPDTQYF.

This chain links TRBV18 with TRBJ2-7; possibly TRBD1 for D (5 bases). This CDR3 comprises 14 residues. V lost 1 base and J lost 5, with 12 bases in between. Germline CDR1 is KGHSH and CDR2 is LQKENI. This chain's CDR3 is CASSPQQESHEQYF. In DNA, the CDR3 is TGTGCCAGCTCACCACAACAGGAGTCCCACGAGCAGTACTTC. Supplemented by reference TRBV18 and TRBJ2-7, the full variable domain reads NAGVMQNPRHLVRRRGQEARLRCSPMKGHSHVYWYRQLPEEGLKFMVYLQKENIIDESGMPKERFSAEFPKEGPSILRIQQVVRGDSAAYFCASSPQQESHEQYFGPGTRLTVT.

The J gene is TRBJ2-7, the V gene TRBV5-5, with unresolved D. The CDR3 loop spans 13 amino acids. Germline V CDR1 and CDR2: SGHKS, YYEKEE (reference sequence). V was pared by 10 bases and J by 0 bases, with 14 bases between. The CDR3, as DNA: TGTGCCTCAGTGGGTCTCAGCTCCTACGAGCAGTACTTC. Translation gives CASVGLSSYEQYF.